This entry lists 9 T cell receptor beta chains sequenced from one sample in a study of control samples from healthy donors and cancer patients (dated by TCRdb to 2020 to 2022). Libraries were built with the immunoSEQ multiplex PCR assay. TCRdb stores this immuneACCESS table with in-frame sequences only. Part of the clones is absent; in the studies checked, under half of the shortfall reflects unresolved V genes, and no reason is known for the rest. In all, the sample holds over 10,000 clones, and roughly three quarters of those were seen once. Approximately 8% of the sample is in the top ten clones. Input material: formalin-fixed, paraffin-embedded tissue. Source of these receptors: a male donor with melanoma.

This clone was counted a few times. The V gene is TRBV27, the J gene TRBJ2-7; TRBD1 matches 10 bases. V was pared by 5 bases and J by 3 bases, with 10 bases of the junction left unmatched. Looked up from germline, CDR1 is MNHEY and CDR2 is SMNVEV (reference sequence). There are 16 residues in the CDR3. CDR3 sequence (DNA): TGTGCCAGCAGTCCGGCCCTGACAGGGGGCGGCTACGAGCAGTACTTC. Its protein product is CASSPALTGGGYEQYF.

The V call is TRBV4-3, the J call TRBJ2-1; D unclear. CDR1 LGHNA and CDR2 YSLEER come from the germline V gene. The length of the CDR3 is 15 residues. The V end lost 6 bases, the J end lost 1 base, and 13 bases lay between the germline ends. CDR3 protein: CASSPSRVSYNEQFF. DNA for the CDR3: TGCGCCAGCAGTCCCTCCCGGGTATCCTACAATGAGCAGTTCTTC.

V usage is TRBV28 and J usage is TRBJ1-4; D remains ambiguous. The germline gives CDR1 MDHEN, CDR2 SYDVKM. The length of the CDR3 is 14 residues. This CDR3 is CAIDDGLRGEKLFF. The CDR3 DNA reads TGTGCTATCGACGACGGCTTACGGGGTGAAAAACTGTTTTTT.

The chain carries TRBV6-5 and TRBJ2-6; tentatively, D is TRBD1 (6 bases). Germline-derived CDR1 and CDR2 are MNHEY and SVGAGI. The CDR3 consists of 15 residues. V gave up 3 bases and J gave up 2 bases, with 8 bases separating them. This CDR3 is CASSYTGPGANVLTF. CDR3 DNA sequence: TGTGCCAGCAGTTATACAGGGCCTGGGGCCAACGTCCTGACTTTC.

The rearrangement joins TRBV11-2 to TRBJ2-1; the D gene could be TRBD1 or TRBD2 (6 bases each). V was clipped by 6 bases and J by 8 bases, with 20 bases between them. Germline V gene sequence: CDR1 SGHAT, CDR2 FQNNGV. This CDR3 has 15 residues. As DNA, the CDR3 is TGTGCCAGCAGTTTCACGGGGGCCGCATATGATGAGCAGTTCTTC. It specifies CASSFTGAAYDEQFF.

This clone is medium-sized in the sample. This chain uses TRBV4-1 with TRBJ2-1; TRBD1 matches 9 bases. The CDR3 is made up of 15 amino acids. The germline gives CDR1 MGHRA, CDR2 YSYEKL. Trimming at V came to 3 bases and at J to 6 bases, leaving 6 bases not matched to a gene. The CDR3 reads CASSQPGQGGNEQFF. The CDR3 bases are TGCGCCAGCAGCCAGCCGGGACAGGGAGGCAATGAGCAGTTCTTC.

In DNA, the CDR3 is TGTGCCTGGAGCTACGGGACAGATACGCAGTATTTT. Translation: CAWSYGTDTQYF. The chain combines TRBV30 with TRBJ2-3; D is undetermined. V lost 3 bases and J lost 3, with 7 bases in between. Looked up from germline, CDR1 is GTSNPN and CDR2 is SVGIG (reference sequence). The CDR3 covers 12 residues.

This rearrangement joins TRBV19 to TRBJ1-4, with a tentative D call TRBD1 (5 bases). The CDR3 contains 14 residues. V dropped 3 bases and J dropped 8 bases, with 13 bases sitting between them. Germline V gene lookup returns CDR1 LNHDA and CDR2 SQIVND (reference sequence). This CDR3 is CASSIIGGKEKLFF. DNA for the CDR3: TGTGCCAGTAGTATCATTGGGGGAAAGGAAAAACTGTTTTTT.

This rearrangement joins TRBV5-8 to TRBJ2-7, with D possibly matching TRBD2 (5 bases). Germline CDR1 reads SGHTS; CDR2 reads YDEGEE. This CDR3 region has 16 residues. V lost 0 bases, J lost 1 base, and 14 bases lay in between. CDR3 amino acids: CASSLGGLGRSYEQYF. The CDR3 coding sequence is TGTGCCAGCAGCTTGGGAGGGCTAGGCAGATCCTACGAGCAGTACTTC.